The 8 T cell receptor beta chains listed next were all sequenced from one sample in a study of T cell clonality in common variable immunodeficiency. These receptors lack a known antigen. Clones were read by immunoSEQ multiplex PCR, and TCRdb kept only the in-frame ones, dropping some. This sample comprises 30,000 to 35,000 clones, none seen once only. Regarding the study as a whole: Reportedly, TCR beta sequences from common variable immunodeficiency showed fewer deletions and N-nucleotide insertions.

Sample: peripheral blood mononuclear cells. Every receptor here comes from a human donor with common variable immunodeficiency.

This clone was counted ten times or more. The observed sequence ends 3 residues before the CDR3 terminus, with the missing tail filled in from the germline J gene. The gene calls are TRBV5-4 and TRBJ1-1, with 7 bases fitting TRBD1. Germline CDR1 reads SGHNT; CDR2 reads YYREEE (reference sequence). This CDR3 is 12 amino acids long. CDR3 DNA (partial): TGTGCCAGCAGCAGGGACAGTCAAGAA. It yields the protein CASSRDSQE. The entire CDR3 protein reads CASSRDSQEAFF.

This clone appeared many times. The read terminates 3 residues ahead of where the CDR3 ends, so the germline J gene completes it. This sequence joins TRBV5-6 and TRBJ2-5, with D tentatively TRBD1 (6 bases). The CDR3 runs to 14 residues. The V end was cut by 1 base, the J end by 5 bases, with 12 bases between. CDR1 is SGHDT, CDR2 YYEEEE, per germline. CDR3 sequence reads: CASSLPRTAETQYF. The sequenced CDR3 bases are TGTGCCAGCAGCTTGCCAAGGACAGCGGAGACC.

Note on this clone: From the germline J gene comes the end of the CDR3, since the read stops 3 residues before it. V gene TRBV19 combines with J gene TRBJ2-7; TRBD1 matches 7 bases. Germline loops: CDR1 LNHDA, CDR2 SQIVND (reference sequence). The CDR3 extends over 15 amino acids. Losses at the gene ends were 1 base for V and 5 bases for J; bases not matched to a gene: 8. CDR3: CASSIALTGWDEQYF. CDR3 DNA (partial): TGTGCCAGTAGTATAGCCCTGACAGGGTGGGACGAG.

In this sample, this clone turned up a few times. This CDR3 reads CSVEIATGGGGYTF. CDR3 DNA (partial): TGCAGCGTTGAAATAGCGACAGGGGGCGGTGGC. The chain recombines TRBV29-1 with TRBJ1-2, with 10 bases aligning to TRBD1. The missing CDR3 end, 3 residues past where the read stops, is filled in from the germline J gene. CDR3 length equals 14 residues. The germline gives CDR1 SQVTM, CDR2 ANQGSEA. The junction had 7 bases not matched to a gene; V was cut back by 2 bases and J by 7 bases.

At least ten counts were recorded for this clone. With the read ending 3 residues before the CDR3 end, the germline J gene is used to fill in that end. The J gene is TRBJ1-4, the V gene TRBV7-8; D not certain. The V end was cut by 3 bases, the J end by 3 bases, with 11 bases between. Germline CDR1 reads SGHVS; CDR2 reads FQNEAQ. The CDR3 totals 15 residues. The CDR3 loop reads CASSFTGLPNEKLFF. Partial CDR3 DNA: TGTGCCAGCAGCTTTACTGGACTACCTAATGAAAAA.

This clone was seen ten or more times. CDR3 DNA (partial): TGTGCCAGTAGTATTCAAGCAACAGAGGTTATGAACACTGAA. Encoded protein: CASSIQATEVMNTE. The full CDR3 is CASSIQATEVMNTEAFF. The rearrangement joins TRBV19 to TRBJ1-1, with D unclear. The sequence runs out 3 residues before the end of the CDR3; the remainder is reconstructed from the germline J gene. CDR1 LNHDA and CDR2 SQIVND come from the germline V gene (reference sequence). V shed 3 bases and J shed 0 bases, with 17 bases lying between them. The CDR3 loop spans 17 amino acids.

This clone was detected many times. The sequence runs out 3 residues before the end of the CDR3; the remainder is reconstructed from the germline J gene. The chain links TRBV3-1 (or the pseudogene TRBV3-2) to TRBJ2-6; 10 bases match TRBD1. After removal of 3 bases from V and 2 bases from J, the junction contained 7 bases not matched to a gene. The CDR3 is 18 amino acids. Germline V gene lookup returns CDR1 LGHDT and CDR2 YNNKEL (reference sequence). CDR3 sequence reads: CASSQPGQGSTGANVLTF. The DNA read from the CDR3 is TGTGCCAGCAGCCAGCCGGGACAGGGGTCGACTGGGGCCAACGTC.

In its sample, this clone was seen many times. The observed sequence ends 3 residues before the CDR3 terminus, with the missing tail filled in from the germline J gene. The chain recombines TRBV10-3 with TRBJ2-4, with D maybe TRBD2 (6 bases). The germline CDR1 and CDR2 sequences are ENHRY and SYGVKD. The CDR3 sequence is 18 residues long. V was trimmed by 3 bases and J by 1 base, leaving 19 bases between them. CDR3 sequence reads: CAISERPVIGGAKNIQYF. The CDR3 DNA, read in part, is TGTGCCATCAGTGAACGTCCCGTTATCGGAGGGGCCAAAAACATT.